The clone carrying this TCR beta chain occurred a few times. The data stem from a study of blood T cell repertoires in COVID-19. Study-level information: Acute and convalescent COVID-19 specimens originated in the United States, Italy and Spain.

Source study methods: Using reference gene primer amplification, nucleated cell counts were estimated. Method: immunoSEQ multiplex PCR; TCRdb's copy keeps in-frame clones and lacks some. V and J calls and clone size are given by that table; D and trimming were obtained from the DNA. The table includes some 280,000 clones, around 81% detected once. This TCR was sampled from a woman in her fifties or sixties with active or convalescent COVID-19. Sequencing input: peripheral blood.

Here the CDR3 reads CASSQPTSGNPEQYF. The CDR3 DNA follows: TGCGCCAGCAGCCAACCGACTAGCGGGAATCCCGAGCAGTACTTC. The chain is built from TRBV4-1 and TRBJ2-7; 11 nucleotides align to TRBD2. The germline CDR1 and CDR2 sequences are MGHRA and YSYEKL. The CDR3 consists of 15 residues. Trimming took 2 bases from V and 6 from J; bases not matched to a gene: 6.